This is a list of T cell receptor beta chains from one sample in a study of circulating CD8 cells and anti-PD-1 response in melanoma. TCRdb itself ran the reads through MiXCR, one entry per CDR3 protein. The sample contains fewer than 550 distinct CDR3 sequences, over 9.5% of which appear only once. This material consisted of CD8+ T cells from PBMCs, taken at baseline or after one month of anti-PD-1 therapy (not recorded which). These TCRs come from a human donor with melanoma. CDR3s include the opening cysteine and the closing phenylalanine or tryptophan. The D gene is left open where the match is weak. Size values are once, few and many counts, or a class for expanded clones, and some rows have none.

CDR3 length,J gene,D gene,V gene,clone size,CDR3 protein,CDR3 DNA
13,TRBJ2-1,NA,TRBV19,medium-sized,CASSILTYNEQFF,TGTGCCAGTAGTATTCTTACGTACAATGAGCAGTTCTTC
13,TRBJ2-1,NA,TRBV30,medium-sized,CAWSPLRVNEQFF,TGTGCCTGGAGCCCCCTAAGGGTGAATGAGCAGTTCTTC
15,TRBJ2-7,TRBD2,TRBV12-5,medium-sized,CASGNSGGLFYEQYF,TGTGCTAGTGGTAATAGCGGGGGGTTGTTCTACGAGCAGTACTTC
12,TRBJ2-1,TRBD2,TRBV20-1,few,CSANSGRNEQFF,TGCAGTGCTAATAGCGGGAGGAATGAGCAGTTCTTC
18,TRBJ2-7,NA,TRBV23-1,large,CASSQSWSRGDRRDEQYF,TGCGCCAGCAGTCAATCATGGAGTAGGGGGGATAGGAGGGACGAGCAGTACTTC
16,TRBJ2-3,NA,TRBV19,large,CASSDTGTVWTDTQYF,TGTGCCAGTAGCGACACCGGGACCGTCTGGACAGATACGCAGTATTTT
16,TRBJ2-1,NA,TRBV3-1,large,CASSPPGDSAYNEQFF,TGTGCCAGCAGCCCCCCCGGTGACTCCGCCTACAATGAGCAGTTCTTC
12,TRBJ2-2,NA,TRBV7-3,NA,CASNPTGVELFF,TGTGCCAGTAACCCAACCGGAGTCGAGCTGTTTTTT
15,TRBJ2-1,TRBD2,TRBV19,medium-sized,CASSRTSGGAEEQFF,TGTGCCAGTAGTAGGACTAGCGGGGGGGCCGAGGAGCAGTTCTTC
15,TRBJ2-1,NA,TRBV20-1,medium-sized,CSASPPDRDYNEQFF,TGCAGTGCTAGTCCCCCGGACAGAGATTACAATGAGCAGTTCTTC
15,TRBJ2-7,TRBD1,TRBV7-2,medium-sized,CASSPGTGYPYEQYF,TGTGCCAGCAGCCCAGGGACAGGGTACCCCTACGAGCAGTACTTC
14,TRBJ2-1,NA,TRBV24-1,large,CATSDTSSYNEQFF,TGTGCCACCAGTGATACAAGCTCCTACAATGAGCAGTTCTTC
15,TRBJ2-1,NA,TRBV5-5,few,CASSLGAAASNEQFF,TGTGCCAGCAGCTTGGGGGCGGCCGCCAGCAATGAGCAGTTCTTC
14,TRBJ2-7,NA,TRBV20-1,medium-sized,CSATPEVQAYEQYF,TGCAGTGCTACCCCGGAGGTACAAGCCTACGAGCAGTACTTC
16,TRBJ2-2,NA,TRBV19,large,CASAVWGEPNTGELFF,TGTGCCAGCGCCGTATGGGGGGAGCCGAACACCGGGGAGCTGTTTTTT
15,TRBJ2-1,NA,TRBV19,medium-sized,CASSLGDLRGGEQFF,TGTGCCAGTAGTTTGGGGGACCTCCGGGGCGGGGAGCAGTTCTTC
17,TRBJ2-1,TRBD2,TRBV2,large,CASSEWVVAGGQDEQFF,TGTGCCAGCAGTGAGTGGGTGGTAGCGGGGGGGCAGGATGAGCAGTTCTTC
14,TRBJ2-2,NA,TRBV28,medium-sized,CASSFYSNTGELFF,TGTGCCAGCAGTTTTTACAGTAACACCGGGGAGCTGTTTTTT
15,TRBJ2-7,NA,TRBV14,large,CASSQVQDINYEQYF,TGTGCCAGCAGCCAAGTCCAGGACATAAACTACGAGCAGTACTTC
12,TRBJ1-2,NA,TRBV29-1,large,CSVRGADYGYTF,TGCAGCGTCCGGGGGGCAGACTATGGCTACACCTTC
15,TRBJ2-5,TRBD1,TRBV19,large,CASTPTTGVAETQYF,TGTGCCAGTACCCCAACGACAGGGGTAGCGGAGACCCAGTACTTC
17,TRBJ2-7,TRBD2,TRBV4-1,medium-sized,CASSQDLGASGMGEQYF,TGCGCCAGCAGCCAAGATCTCGGGGCTAGCGGGATGGGCGAGCAGTACTTC
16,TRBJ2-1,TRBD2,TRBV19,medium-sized,CASSIVPGGRLNEQFF,TGTGCCAGTAGTATAGTGCCGGGGGGGCGTCTCAATGAGCAGTTCTTC